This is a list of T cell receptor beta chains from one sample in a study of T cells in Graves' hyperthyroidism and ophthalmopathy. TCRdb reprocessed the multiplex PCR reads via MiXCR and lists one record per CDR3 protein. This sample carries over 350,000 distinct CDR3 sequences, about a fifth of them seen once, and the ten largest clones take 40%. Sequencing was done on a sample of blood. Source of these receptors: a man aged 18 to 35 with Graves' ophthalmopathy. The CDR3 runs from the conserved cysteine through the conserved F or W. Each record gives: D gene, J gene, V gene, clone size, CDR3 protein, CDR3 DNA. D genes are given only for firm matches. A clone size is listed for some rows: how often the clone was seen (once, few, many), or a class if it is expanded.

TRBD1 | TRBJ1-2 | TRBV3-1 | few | CASSQEGGRGYTF | TGTGCCAGCAGCCAAGAAGGGGGCCGGGGCTACACCTTC
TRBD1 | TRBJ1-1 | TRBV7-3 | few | CASSLMGQVGTEAFF | TGTGCCAGCAGCTTAATGGGACAGGTGGGCACTGAAGCTTTCTTT
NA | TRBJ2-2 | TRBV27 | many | CASSFNQGTGELFF | TGTGCCAGCAGTTTTAATCAGGGAACCGGGGAGCTGTTTTTT
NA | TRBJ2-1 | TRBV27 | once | CASSFISSYNEQFF | TGTGCCAGCAGTTTCATAAGCTCCTACAATGAGCAGTTCTTC
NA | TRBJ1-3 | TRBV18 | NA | CASSPLGNSGNTIYF | TGTGCCAGCTCCCCCCTGGGCAACTCTGGAAACACCATATATTTT
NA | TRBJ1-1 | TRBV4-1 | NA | CASSQGSGFGGVEAFF | TGCGCCAGCAGCCAAGGTAGTGGATTCGGAGGGGTCGAAGCTTTCTTT
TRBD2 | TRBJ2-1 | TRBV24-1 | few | CATPIKRGRIYNEQFF | TGTGCCACTCCTATAAAGCGGGGGAGGATCTACAATGAGCAGTTCTTC
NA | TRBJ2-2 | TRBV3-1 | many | CASSHRAANAGELFF | TGTGCCAGCAGCCACAGGGCCGCCAATGCCGGGGAGCTGTTTTTT
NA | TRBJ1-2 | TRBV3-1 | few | CASSKQGSGYTF | TGTGCCAGCAGCAAACAGGGTTCCGGCTACACCTTC
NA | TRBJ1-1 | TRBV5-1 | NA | CASSLDPGAGNAEALF | TGCGCCAGCAGCTTGGATCCCGGTGCGGGGAACGCTGAAGCTCTCTTT
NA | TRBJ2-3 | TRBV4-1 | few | CASSQQVYGTDTQYF | TGCGCCAGCAGCCAACAGGTTTACGGCACAGATACGCAGTATTTT
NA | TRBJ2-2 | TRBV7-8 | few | CADRKGSNTGELFF | TGTGCCGATAGGAAGGGCAGTAACACCGGGGAGCTGTTTTTT
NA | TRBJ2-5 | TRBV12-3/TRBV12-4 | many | CASSLTPGAQETQYF | TGTGCCAGCAGTCTGACTCCGGGGGCCCAAGAGACCCAGTACTTC
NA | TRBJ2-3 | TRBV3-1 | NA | CASSLYRVNTDTQYF | TGTGCCAGCAGCCTGTACAGGGTAAACACAGATACGCAGTATTTT
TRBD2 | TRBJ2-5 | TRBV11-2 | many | CASSLLPWSGRGETQYF | TGTGCCAGCAGCTTGCTACCCTGGAGCGGGAGGGGAGAGACCCAGTACTTC
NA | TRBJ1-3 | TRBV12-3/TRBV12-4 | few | CASSFFRGSGNTIYF | TGTGCCAGCAGTTTCTTCAGGGGCTCTGGAAACACCATATATTTT
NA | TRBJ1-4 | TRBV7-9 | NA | CASSLGTEEEKLFF | TGTGCCAGCAGCTTGGGAACCGAGGAAGAAAAACTGTTTTTT
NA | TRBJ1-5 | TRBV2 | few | CASKGRAAGPQHF | TGTGCCAGCAAAGGCAGGGCAGCGGGGCCCCAGCATTTT
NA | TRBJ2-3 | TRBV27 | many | CASSLGISTDTQYF | TGTGCCAGCAGTTTAGGGATAAGCACAGATACGCAGTATTTT
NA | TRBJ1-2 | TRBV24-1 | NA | CATSDLDYGYTF | TGTGCCACCAGTGATTTGGACTATGGCTACACCTTC
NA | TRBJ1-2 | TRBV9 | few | CASSGDRDRSYGYTF | TGTGCCAGCAGTGGGGACCGGGACCGCAGCTATGGCTACACCTTC
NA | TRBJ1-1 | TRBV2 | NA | CASSDRFGAPTRAFF | TGTGCCAGCAGTGATAGGTTCGGGGCGCCGACTCGGGCTTTCTTT
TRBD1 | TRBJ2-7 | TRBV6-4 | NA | CASRGQATGEQYF | TGTGCCAGCCGGGGACAGGCTACGGGGGAGCAGTACTTC
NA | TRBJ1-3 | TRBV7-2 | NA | CASSLGLDSGNTIYF | TGTGCCAGCAGCTTAGGGCTGGACTCTGGAAACACCATATATTTT
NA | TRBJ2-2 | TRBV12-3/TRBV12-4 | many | CASTHGGLRSGDVGELFF | TGTGCCAGCACCCACGGGGGCTTGAGGAGCGGGGATGTCGGGGAGCTGTTTTTT
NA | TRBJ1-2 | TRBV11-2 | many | CASSPGQLATGYTF | TGTGCCAGCAGCCCCGGACAGTTAGCCACTGGCTACACCTTC
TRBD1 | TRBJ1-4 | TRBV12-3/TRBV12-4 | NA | CASSPNRGPGEKLFF | TGTGCCAGCAGCCCAAACAGGGGCCCTGGTGAAAAACTGTTTTTT
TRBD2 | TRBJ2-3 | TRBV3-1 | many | CASSQAPSGGTDTQYF | TGTGCCAGCAGCCAAGCCCCTAGCGGGGGGACAGATACGCAGTATTTT
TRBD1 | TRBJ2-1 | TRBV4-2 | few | CASSQDGQGNGNEQFF | TGTGCCAGCAGCCAAGATGGACAGGGGAACGGGAATGAGCAGTTCTTC
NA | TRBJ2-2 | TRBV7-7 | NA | CATRPGVAGELFF | TGTGCGACACGGCCCGGGGTTGCCGGGGAGCTGTTTTTT
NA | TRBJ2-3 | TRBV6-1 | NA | CASIDVGADTQYF | TGTGCCAGCATCGATGTAGGGGCGGATACGCAGTATTTT
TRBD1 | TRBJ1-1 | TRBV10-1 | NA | CASSDRQGMITEAFF | TGCGCCAGCAGTGACCGACAGGGTATGATCACTGAAGCTTTCTTT
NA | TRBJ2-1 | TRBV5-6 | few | CASSLGDSHLSEQFF | TGTGCCAGCAGCTTGGGTGACAGCCATCTGAGTGAGCAGTTCTTC
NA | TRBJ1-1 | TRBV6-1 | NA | CASREDAAWDTEAFF | TGTGCCAGCAGAGAGGACGCGGCGTGGGACACTGAAGCTTTCTTT
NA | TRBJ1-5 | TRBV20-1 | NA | CSARRVDQPQHF | TGCAGTGCTAGGAGGGTTGATCAGCCCCAGCATTTT
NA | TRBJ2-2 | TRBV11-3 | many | CASSPWAEGELFF | TGTGCCAGCAGCCCATGGGCGGAGGGGGAGCTGTTTTTT
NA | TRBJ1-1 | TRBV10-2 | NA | CASSESEEIRREAFF | TGCGCCAGCAGTGAGTCGGAGGAGATCCGACGTGAAGCTTTCTTT
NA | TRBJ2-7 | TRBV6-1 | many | CASTPRTSSEQYF | TGTGCCAGCACACCCAGGACCTCCAGCGAGCAGTACTTC
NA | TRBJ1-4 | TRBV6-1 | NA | CASSARDNREKLFF | TGTGCCAGCAGTGCCCGGGACAATCGCGAAAAACTGTTTTTT
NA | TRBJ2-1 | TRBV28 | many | CASSFGLSGHNEQFF | TGTGCCAGCAGTTTTGGGCTATCAGGCCACAATGAGCAGTTCTTC
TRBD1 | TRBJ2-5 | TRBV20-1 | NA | CSAIDRGPMEETQYF | TGCAGTGCTATCGACAGGGGGCCCATGGAGGAGACCCAGTACTTC
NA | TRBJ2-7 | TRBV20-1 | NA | CSATPKDEYEQYF | TGCAGTGCTACCCCCAAGGACGAGTACGAGCAGTACTTC
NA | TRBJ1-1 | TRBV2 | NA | CASKYGEAFF | TGTGCCAGCAAGTACGGGGAAGCTTTCTTT
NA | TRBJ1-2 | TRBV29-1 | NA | CSVGEDYGYTF | TGCAGCGTTGGTGAGGACTATGGCTACACCTTC
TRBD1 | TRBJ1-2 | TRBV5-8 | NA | CASSSDRAAGYTF | TGTGCCAGCAGTTCGGACAGGGCCGCCGGCTACACCTTC
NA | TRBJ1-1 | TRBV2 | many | CASQVDTEAFF | TGTGCCAGTCAGGTGGACACTGAAGCTTTCTTT
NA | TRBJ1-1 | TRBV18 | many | CASKGQQNTEAFF | TGTGCCAGCAAAGGCCAGCAGAACACTGAAGCTTTCTTT
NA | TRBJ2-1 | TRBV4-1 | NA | CASSQDLPSYNEQFF | TGCGCCAGCAGCCAAGATCTCCCCTCCTACAATGAGCAGTTCTTC
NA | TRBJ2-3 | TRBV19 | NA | CASNLQGKADGDTQYF | TGTGCCAGTAATCTACAGGGAAAAGCGGACGGCGATACGCAGTATTTT
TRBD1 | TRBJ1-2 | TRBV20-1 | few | CSPILAGQSYGYTF | TGCAGTCCCATCTTAGCGGGACAGAGCTATGGCTACACCTTC
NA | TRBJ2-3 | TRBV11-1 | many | CASSLGGTRTDTQYF | TGTGCCAGCAGCTTAGGAGGGACCCGCACAGATACGCAGTATTTT
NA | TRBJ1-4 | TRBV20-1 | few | CSARGGGTNEKLFF | TGCAGTGCTAGGGGGGGGGGGACTAATGAAAAACTGTTTTTT